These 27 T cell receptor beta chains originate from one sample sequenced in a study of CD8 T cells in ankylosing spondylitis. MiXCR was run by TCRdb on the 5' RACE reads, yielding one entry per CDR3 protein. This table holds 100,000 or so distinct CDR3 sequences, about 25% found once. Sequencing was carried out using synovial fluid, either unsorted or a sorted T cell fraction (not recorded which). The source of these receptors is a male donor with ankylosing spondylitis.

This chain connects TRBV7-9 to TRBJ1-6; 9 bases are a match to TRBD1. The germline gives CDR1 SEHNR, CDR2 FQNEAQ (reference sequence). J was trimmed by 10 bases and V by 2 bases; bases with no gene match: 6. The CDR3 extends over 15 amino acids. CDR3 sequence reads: CASSLLGDRESPLHF. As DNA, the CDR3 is TGTGCCAGCAGCTTATTGGGGGACAGGGAGTCACCCCTCCACTTT.

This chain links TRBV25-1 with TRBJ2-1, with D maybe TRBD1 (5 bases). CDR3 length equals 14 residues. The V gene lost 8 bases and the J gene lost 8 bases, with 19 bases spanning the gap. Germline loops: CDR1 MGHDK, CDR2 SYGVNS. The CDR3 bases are TGTGCCAGCCAAGGTGACAGCCCTGGGGATGAGCAGTTCTTC. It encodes CASQGDSPGDEQFF.

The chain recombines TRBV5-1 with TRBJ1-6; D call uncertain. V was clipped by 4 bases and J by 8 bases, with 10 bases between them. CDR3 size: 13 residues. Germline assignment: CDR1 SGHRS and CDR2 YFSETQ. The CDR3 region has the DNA TGCGCCAGCAGCCAGGACCCGGATTCACCCCTCCACTTT. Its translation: CASSQDPDSPLHF.

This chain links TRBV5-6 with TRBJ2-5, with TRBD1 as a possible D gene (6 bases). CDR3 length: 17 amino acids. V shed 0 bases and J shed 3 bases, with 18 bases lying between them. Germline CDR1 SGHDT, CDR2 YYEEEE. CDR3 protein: CASSLVWQGYEEETQYF. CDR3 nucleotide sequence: TGTGCCAGCAGCTTGGTCTGGCAGGGGTATGAGGAAGAGACCCAGTACTTC.

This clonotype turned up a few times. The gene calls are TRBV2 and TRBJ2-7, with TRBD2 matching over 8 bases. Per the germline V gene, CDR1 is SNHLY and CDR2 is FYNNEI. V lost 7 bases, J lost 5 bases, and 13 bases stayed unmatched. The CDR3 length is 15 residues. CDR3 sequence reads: CASTHAGGPSHEQYF. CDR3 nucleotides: TGTGCCAGCACCCACGCGGGGGGCCCTTCTCACGAGCAGTACTTC.

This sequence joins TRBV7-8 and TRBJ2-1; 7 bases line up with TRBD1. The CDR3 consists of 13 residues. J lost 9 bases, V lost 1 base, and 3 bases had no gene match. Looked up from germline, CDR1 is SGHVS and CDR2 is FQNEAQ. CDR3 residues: CASSLVGGSEQFF. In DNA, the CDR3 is TGTGCCAGCAGCTTAGTAGGGGGCAGTGAGCAGTTCTTC. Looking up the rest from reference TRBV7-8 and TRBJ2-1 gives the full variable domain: GAGVSQSPRYKVAKRGQDVALRCDPISGHVSLFWYQQALGQGPEFLTYFQNEAQLDKSGLPSDRFFAERPEGSVSTLKIQRTQQEDSAVYLCASSLVGGSEQFFGPGTRLTVL.

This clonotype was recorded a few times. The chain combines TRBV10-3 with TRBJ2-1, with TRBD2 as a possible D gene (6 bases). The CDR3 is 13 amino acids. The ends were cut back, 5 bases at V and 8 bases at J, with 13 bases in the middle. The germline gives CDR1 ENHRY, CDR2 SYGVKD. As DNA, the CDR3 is TGTGCCATCAGTACGGGGGTTTCGGATGAGCAGTTCTTC. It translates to CAISTGVSDEQFF.

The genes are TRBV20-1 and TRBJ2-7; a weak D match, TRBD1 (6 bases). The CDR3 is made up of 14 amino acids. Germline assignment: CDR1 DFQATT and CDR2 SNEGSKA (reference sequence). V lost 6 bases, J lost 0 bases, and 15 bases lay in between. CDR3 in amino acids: CSAMRTDISYEQYF. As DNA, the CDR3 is TGCAGTGCCATGCGGACAGACATCTCCTACGAGCAGTACTTC.

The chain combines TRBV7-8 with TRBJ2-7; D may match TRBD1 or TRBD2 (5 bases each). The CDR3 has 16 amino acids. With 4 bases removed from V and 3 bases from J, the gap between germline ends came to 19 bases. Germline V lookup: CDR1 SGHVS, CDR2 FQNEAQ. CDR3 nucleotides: TGTGCCAGCAGCTACGGTAGGGACCCAGCATTCTACGAGCAGTACGTC. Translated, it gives CASSYGRDPAFYEQYV.

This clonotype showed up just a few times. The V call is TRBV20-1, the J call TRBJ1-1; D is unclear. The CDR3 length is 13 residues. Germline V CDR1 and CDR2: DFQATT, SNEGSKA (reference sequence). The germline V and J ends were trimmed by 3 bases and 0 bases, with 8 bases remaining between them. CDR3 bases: TGCAGTGCTAGGAACCAGATGAACACTGAAGCTTTCTTT. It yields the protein CSARNQMNTEAFF.

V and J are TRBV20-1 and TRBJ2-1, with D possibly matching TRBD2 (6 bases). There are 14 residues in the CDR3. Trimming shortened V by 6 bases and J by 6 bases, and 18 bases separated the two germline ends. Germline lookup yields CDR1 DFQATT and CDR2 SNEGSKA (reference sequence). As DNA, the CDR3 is TGCAGTGCCCCCGGGGAGGTCGATTCCAATGAGCAGTTCTTC. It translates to CSAPGEVDSNEQFF.

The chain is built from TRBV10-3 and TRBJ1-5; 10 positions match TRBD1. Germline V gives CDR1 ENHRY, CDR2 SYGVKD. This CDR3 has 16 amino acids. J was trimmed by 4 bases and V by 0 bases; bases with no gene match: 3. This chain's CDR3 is CAISESGTGVNQPQHF. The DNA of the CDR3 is TGTGCCATCAGTGAGTCAGGGACAGGGGTGAATCAGCCCCAGCATTTT.

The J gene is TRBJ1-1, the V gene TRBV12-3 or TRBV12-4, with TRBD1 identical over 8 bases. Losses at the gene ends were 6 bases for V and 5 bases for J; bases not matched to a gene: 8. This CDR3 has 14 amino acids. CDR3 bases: TGTGCCAGCAGCCGCGGGACAGGATCGACTGAAGCTTTCTTT. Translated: CASSRGTGSTEAFF.

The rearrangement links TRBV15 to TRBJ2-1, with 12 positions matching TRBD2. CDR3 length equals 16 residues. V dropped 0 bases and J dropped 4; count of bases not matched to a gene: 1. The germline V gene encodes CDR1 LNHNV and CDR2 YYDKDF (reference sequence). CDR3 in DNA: TGTGCCACCAGCAGAGATCTAGCGGGAGGGTACAATGAGCAGTTCTTC. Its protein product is CATSRDLAGGYNEQFF.

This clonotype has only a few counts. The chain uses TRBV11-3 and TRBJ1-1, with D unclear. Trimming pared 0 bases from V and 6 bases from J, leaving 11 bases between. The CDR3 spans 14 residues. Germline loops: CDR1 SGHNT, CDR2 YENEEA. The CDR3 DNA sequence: TGTGCCAGCAGCTTAGATCCAGCGAGGGCTGAAGCTTTCTTT. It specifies CASSLDPARAEAFF. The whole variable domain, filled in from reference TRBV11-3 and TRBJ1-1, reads EAGVVQSPRYKIIEKKQPVAFWCNPISGHNTLYWYLQNLGQGPELLIRYENEEAVDDSQLPKDRFSAERLKGVDSTLKIQPAELGDSAVYLCASSLDPARAEAFFGQGTRLTVV.

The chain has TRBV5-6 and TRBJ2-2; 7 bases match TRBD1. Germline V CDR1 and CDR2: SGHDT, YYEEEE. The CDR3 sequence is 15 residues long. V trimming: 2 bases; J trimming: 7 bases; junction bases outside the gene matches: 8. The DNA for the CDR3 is TGTGCCAGCAGCTTTGTTGGGACAGCCATCGGGGAGCTGTTTTTT. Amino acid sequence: CASSFVGTAIGELFF.

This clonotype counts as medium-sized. DNA for the CDR3: TGTGCCAGCAGTTACGGGGGGATCGGGGAGCTGTTTTTT. Protein sequence: CASSYGGIGELFF. The chain recombines TRBV6-2 or TRBV6-3 with TRBJ2-2, with D possibly matching TRBD2 (6 bases). This CDR3 comprises 13 residues. The germline V gene has CDR1 MNHEY and CDR2 SVGEGT. Trimming removed 2 bases from V and 7 bases from J, with 8 bases in between.

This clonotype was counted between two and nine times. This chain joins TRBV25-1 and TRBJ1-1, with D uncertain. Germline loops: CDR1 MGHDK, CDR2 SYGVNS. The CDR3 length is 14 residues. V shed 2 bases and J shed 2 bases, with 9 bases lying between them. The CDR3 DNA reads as TGTGCCAGCAGTGAAAACGGAGAAAACACTGAAGCTTTCTTT. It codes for CASSENGENTEAFF. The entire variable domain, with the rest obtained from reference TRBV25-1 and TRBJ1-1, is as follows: EADIYQTPRYLVIGTGKKITLECSQTMGHDKMYWYQQDPGMELHLIHYSYGVNSTEKGDLSSESTVSRIRTEHFPLTLESARPSHTSQYLCASSENGENTEAFFGQGTRLTVV.

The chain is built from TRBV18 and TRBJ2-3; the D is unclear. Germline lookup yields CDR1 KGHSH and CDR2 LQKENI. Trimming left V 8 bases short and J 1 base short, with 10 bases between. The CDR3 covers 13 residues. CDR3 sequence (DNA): TGTGCCAGCCCAGTCCCTGGCACAGATACGCAGTATTTT. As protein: CASPVPGTDTQYF.

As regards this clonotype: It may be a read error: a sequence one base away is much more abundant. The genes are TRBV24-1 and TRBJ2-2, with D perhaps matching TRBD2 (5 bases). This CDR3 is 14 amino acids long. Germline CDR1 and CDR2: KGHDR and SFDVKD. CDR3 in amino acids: CSTSGGGNTGELFF. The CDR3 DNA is TGTTCCACCAGTGGTGGAGGTAACACCGGGGAGCTGTTTTTT.

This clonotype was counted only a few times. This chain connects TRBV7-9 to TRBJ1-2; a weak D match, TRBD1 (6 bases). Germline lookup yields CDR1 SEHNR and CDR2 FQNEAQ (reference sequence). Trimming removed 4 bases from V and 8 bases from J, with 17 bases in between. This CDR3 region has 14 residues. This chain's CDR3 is CASSSYRANSGYTF. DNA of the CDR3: TGTGCCAGCAGCTCCTACAGGGCTAACAGCGGCTACACCTTC. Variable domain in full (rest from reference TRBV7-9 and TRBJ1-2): DTGVSQNPRHKITKRGQNVTFRCDPISEHNRLYWYRQTLGQGPEFLTYFQNEAQLEKSRLLSDRFSAERPKGSFSTLEIQRTEQGDSAMYLCASSSYRANSGYTFGSGTRLTVV.

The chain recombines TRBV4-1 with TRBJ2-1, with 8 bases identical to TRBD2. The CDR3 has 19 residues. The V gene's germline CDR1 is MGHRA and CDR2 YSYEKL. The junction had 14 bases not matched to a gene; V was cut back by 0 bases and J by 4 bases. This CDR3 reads CASSQEGSGSSFSYNEQFF. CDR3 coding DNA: TGCGCCAGCAGCCAAGAAGGAAGCGGGAGTTCTTTCTCGTACAATGAGCAGTTCTTC.

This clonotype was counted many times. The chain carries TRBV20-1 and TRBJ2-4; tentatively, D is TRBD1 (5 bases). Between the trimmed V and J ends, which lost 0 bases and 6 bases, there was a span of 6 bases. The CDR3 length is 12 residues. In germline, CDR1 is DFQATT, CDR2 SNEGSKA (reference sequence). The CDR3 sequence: CSARDQGNIQYF. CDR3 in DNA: TGCAGTGCTAGAGATCAGGGAAACATTCAGTACTTC.

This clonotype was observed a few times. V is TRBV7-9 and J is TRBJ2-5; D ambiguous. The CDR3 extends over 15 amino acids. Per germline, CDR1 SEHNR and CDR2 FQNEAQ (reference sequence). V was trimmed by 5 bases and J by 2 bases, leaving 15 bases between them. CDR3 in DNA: TGTGCCAGCAGCCCGCAGGCTCTAAGGCAAGAGACCCAGTACTTC. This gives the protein CASSPQALRQETQYF.

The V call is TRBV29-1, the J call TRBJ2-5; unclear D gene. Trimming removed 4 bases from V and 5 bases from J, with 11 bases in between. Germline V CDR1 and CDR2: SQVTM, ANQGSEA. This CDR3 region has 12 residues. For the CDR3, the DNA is TGCAGCGTTGGGGCATCCTACGAGACCCAGTACTTC. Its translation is CSVGASYETQYF.

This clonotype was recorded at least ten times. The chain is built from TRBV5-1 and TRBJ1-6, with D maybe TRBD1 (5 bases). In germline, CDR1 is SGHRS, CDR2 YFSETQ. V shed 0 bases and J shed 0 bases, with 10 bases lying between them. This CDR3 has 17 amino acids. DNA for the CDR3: TGCGCCAGCAGCTTGGAGGGGTTAAGCTCCTATAATTCACCCCTCCACTTT. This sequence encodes CASSLEGLSSYNSPLHF.

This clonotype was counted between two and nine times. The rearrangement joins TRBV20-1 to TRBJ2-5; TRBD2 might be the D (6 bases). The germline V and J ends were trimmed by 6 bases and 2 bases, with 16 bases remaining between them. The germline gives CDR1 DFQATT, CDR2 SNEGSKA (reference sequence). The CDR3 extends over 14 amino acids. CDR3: CSAPSGTSQETQYF. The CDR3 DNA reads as TGCAGTGCCCCCTCCGGGACTTCGCAAGAGACCCAGTACTTC.